A single sample is the source of the 23 T cell receptor beta chains below, sequenced in a study of T cells in localized non-small cell lung cancer. TCRdb's table, derived via immunoSEQ multiplex PCR, lists solely in-frame clones and lacks some. The sample records 35,000 to 45,000 clones, about 85% being singletons. Sequencing was performed on PBMCs, taken before any cancer treatment. These receptors all come from a woman aged 35 to 70 with stage II squamous cell lung carcinoma.

J is TRBJ1-3 and V is TRBV19, with TRBD1 matching 9 bases. Per germline, CDR1 LNHDA and CDR2 SQIVND (reference sequence). The V gene end was trimmed by 5 bases and the J gene end by 2 bases; junction bases not matched to a gene: 7. The CDR3 totals 16 residues. CDR3 amino acids: CASSPGTGTTGNTIYF. In nucleotides, the CDR3 is TGTGCCAGTAGTCCCGGGACAGGGACAACTGGAAACACCATATATTTT.

The chain combines TRBV6-5 with TRBJ2-7, with 11 bases identical to TRBD1. Per germline, CDR1 MNHEY and CDR2 SVGAGI. The ends lost 6 bases at V and 4 bases at J; junction bases unmatched: 8. The CDR3 spans 15 residues. The CDR3 DNA reads TGTGCCAGCAGCCCGAGGGGACAGGGGGAATACGAGCAGTACTTC. Encoded protein: CASSPRGQGEYEQYF.

This chain connects TRBV12-5 to TRBJ1-2; no clear D. The germline V and J ends were trimmed by 3 bases and 5 bases, with 13 bases remaining between them. CDR1 and CDR2 from the germline V gene are LGHNT and FRNRAP. This CDR3 comprises 14 residues. The CDR3 nucleotides are TGTGCTAGTGGTTTAGCGGGTCTCGCGTATGGCTACACCTTC. Protein sequence: CASGLAGLAYGYTF.

The chain links TRBV11-1 to TRBJ2-6; D is unresolved. Germline assignment: CDR1 SGHAT and CDR2 FQDESV (reference sequence). Between the trimmed V and J ends, which lost 5 bases and 4 bases, there was a span of 12 bases. There are 15 residues in the CDR3. CDR3 bases: TGTGCCAGCAGCATCGGACGGACCGGGGCCAACGTCCTGACTTTC. It yields the protein CASSIGRTGANVLTF. The complete variable domain, with remaining parts taken from reference TRBV11-1 and TRBJ2-6, reads EAEVAQSPRYKITEKSQAVAFWCDPISGHATLYWYRQILGQGPELLVQFQDESVVDDSQLPKDRFSAERLKGVDSTLKIQPAELGDSAMYLCASSIGRTGANVLTFGAGSRLTVL.

V gene TRBV5-1 combines with J gene TRBJ1-6; the match to TRBD1 covers 9 bases. There are 14 residues in the CDR3. V gave up 5 bases and J gave up 9 bases; unmatched junction bases: 6. Germline CDR1 SGHRS, CDR2 YFSETQ. The CDR3 sequence is CASRSRDRASPLHF. The CDR3 region has the DNA TGCGCCAGCAGGTCGAGGGACAGGGCTTCACCCCTCCACTTT.

A few counts support this clone. This chain links TRBV28 with TRBJ1-4; no firm D call. Trimming shortened V by 2 bases and J by 6 bases, and 13 bases separated the two germline ends. CDR1 and CDR2 (germline): MDHEN, SYDVKM. The CDR3 consists of 15 residues. The CDR3 loop is CASSLGESGYEKLFF. The CDR3 coding sequence is TGTGCCAGCAGTTTAGGAGAATCGGGCTATGAAAAACTGTTTTTT.

This clone has only one observation. The V call is TRBV19, the J call TRBJ2-5; maybe TRBD1 (5 bases). Germline CDR1 reads LNHDA; CDR2 reads SQIVND (reference sequence). V dropped 3 bases and J dropped 1 base, with 15 bases sitting between them. The CDR3 has 16 residues. The CDR3 sequence is CASSIRLGHLQETQYF. The CDR3 DNA reads TGTGCCAGTAGTATCCGCCTAGGACATCTCCAAGAGACCCAGTACTTC.

This clone was seen just once. The CDR3 nucleotides read TGTGCCAGCAGCTCCTCCGGGACTAGCGGGAGTCTGAGCACCGGGGAGCTGTTTTTT. Its protein product is CASSSSGTSGSLSTGELFF. The V and J genes are TRBV7-9 and TRBJ2-2; 14 nucleotides agree with TRBD2. The CDR3 sequence is 19 residues long. Germline V gives CDR1 SEHNR, CDR2 FQNEAQ (reference sequence). J was trimmed by 4 bases and V by 4 bases; bases with no gene match: 11.

This clone was seen ten or more times. V is TRBV5-6 and J is TRBJ2-7, with TRBD2 matching over 8 bases. The germline CDR1 and CDR2 sequences are SGHDT and YYEEEE. V dropped 2 bases and J dropped 3; count of bases not matched to a gene: 10. The CDR3 runs 16 residues. CDR3 in amino acids: CASSFRGLAADYEQYF. In nucleotides, the CDR3 is TGTGCCAGCAGCTTCCGCGGACTAGCTGCTGACTACGAGCAGTACTTC.

This sequence joins TRBV5-8 and TRBJ2-3; TRBD2 might be the D (6 bases). CDR1 and CDR2 (germline): SGHTS, YDEGEE. Between the trimmed V and J ends, which lost 3 bases and 2 bases, there was a span of 25 bases. The CDR3 contains 19 residues. CDR3 protein: CASSWAYWVGTQTTDTQYF. CDR3 in DNA: TGTGCCAGCAGCTGGGCGTATTGGGTAGGGACTCAAACCACAGATACGCAGTATTTT.

The V call is TRBV19, the J call TRBJ2-1; TRBD2 aligns across 12 bases. The length of the CDR3 is 16 residues. J was trimmed by 4 bases and V by 5 bases; bases with no gene match: 6. Germline values: CDR1 LNHDA, CDR2 SQIVND (reference sequence). The CDR3 reads CASSSTGLAGYNEQFF. CDR3 in DNA: TGTGCCAGTAGTTCCACCGGACTAGCGGGATACAATGAGCAGTTCTTC.

The table lists this clone with a few counts. J is TRBJ2-1 and V is TRBV2; D is ambiguous. Germline CDR1 SNHLY, CDR2 FYNNEI. Between the trimmed V and J ends, which lost 3 bases and 6 bases, there was a span of 12 bases. CDR3 length: 14 residues. The CDR3 loop reads CASSDGELGNEQFF. The CDR3 region has the DNA TGTGCCAGCAGTGATGGGGAATTGGGCAATGAGCAGTTCTTC. Drawing the rest from reference TRBV2 and TRBJ2-1, the complete variable domain is EPEVTQTPSHQVTQMGQEVILRCVPISNHLYFYWYRQILGQKVEFLVSFYNNEISEKSEIFDDQFSVERPDGSNFTLKIRSTKLEDSAMYFCASSDGELGNEQFFGPGTRLTVL.

This chain connects TRBV6-1 to TRBJ1-2, with 9 nucleotides matching TRBD1. Looked up from germline, CDR1 is MNHNS and CDR2 is SASEGT. The CDR3 runs 17 residues. J lost 3 bases, V lost 4 bases, and 12 bases had no gene match. The CDR3 sequence: CASSGTGGLRIDYGYTF. DNA for the CDR3: TGTGCCAGCAGTGGCACAGGGGGCCTCCGGATTGACTATGGCTACACCTTC.

CDR3 loop: CASRSERVSSYNEQFF. The CDR3, as DNA: TGTGCCAGCAGATCCGAGCGGGTAAGCTCCTACAATGAGCAGTTCTTC. This sequence joins TRBV28 and TRBJ2-1; D is possibly TRBD2 (6 bases). The V gene's germline CDR1 is MDHEN and CDR2 SYDVKM. With 6 bases removed from V and 0 bases from J, the gap between germline ends came to 15 bases. The CDR3 is 16 residues long.

The chain is built from TRBV7-2 and TRBJ1-5, with D hard to call. The CDR3 covers 15 residues. Trimming pared 5 bases from V and 3 bases from J, leaving 14 bases between. From germline, CDR1 is SGHTA and CDR2 FQGNSA. CDR3 sequence: CASSRRNGNNQPQHF. In nucleotides, the CDR3 is TGTGCCAGCAGCCGGCGGAACGGAAACAATCAGCCCCAGCATTTT.

In its sample, this clone was seen a few times. J is TRBJ1-2 and V is TRBV10-2; D gene unclear. The CDR3 loop spans 14 amino acids. Trimming took off 0 bases at V and 3 bases at J, with 8 bases between the two ends. In germline, CDR1 is WSHSY, CDR2 SAAADI. The CDR3: CASSESQEDYGYTF. CDR3 in DNA: TGCGCCAGCAGTGAGTCGCAGGAAGACTATGGCTACACCTTC.

This clone was seen just once. The rearrangement uses TRBV15 and TRBJ1-5; no definite D call. Per the germline V gene, CDR1 is LNHNV and CDR2 is YYDKDF (reference sequence). This CDR3 has 15 amino acids. V lost 4 bases and J 1 base, leaving 11 bases between the germline ends. CDR3 nucleotide sequence: TGTGCCACCAGCATCGGCCGAGGCAGCAATCAGCCCCAGCATTTT. Translating it yields CATSIGRGSNQPQHF.

This clone occurred a few times. This chain links TRBV13 with TRBJ2-7; D is possibly TRBD1 or TRBD2 (7 bases each). Trimming cost V 4 bases and J 5 bases, with 18 bases left between them. Germline V gene data show CDR1 as PRHDT and CDR2 as FYEKMQ (reference sequence). CDR3 length: 15 amino acids. The CDR3 DNA reads as TGTGCCAGCAGCTCCAGGGGGGGGATGATGAACGAGCAGTACTTC. As protein: CASSSRGGMMNEQYF.

The chain uses TRBV2 and TRBJ1-1; D remains unclear. V was cut by 4 bases and J by 6 bases, with 12 bases left in between. This CDR3 is built from 13 residues. In germline, CDR1 is SNHLY, CDR2 FYNNEI. CDR3 region: CASSVGRMAEAFF. CDR3 nucleotide sequence: TGTGCCAGCAGTGTGGGGAGAATGGCTGAAGCTTTCTTT.

The V and J genes are TRBV5-6 and TRBJ2-2; 9 nucleotides align to TRBD2. The CDR3 loop spans 18 amino acids. CDR1 is SGHDT, CDR2 YYEEEE, per germline. J was trimmed by 7 bases and V by 2 bases; bases with no gene match: 15. The CDR3 protein is CASSFSPGLAFQGGELFF. CDR3 nucleotides: TGTGCCAGCAGCTTTAGCCCGGGACTAGCTTTTCAAGGCGGGGAGCTGTTTTTT.

This chain connects TRBV7-9 to TRBJ2-3, with D unclear. Germline V gene lookup returns CDR1 SEHNR and CDR2 FQNEAQ (reference sequence). The germline V and J ends were trimmed by 0 bases and 4 bases, with 11 bases remaining between them. The CDR3 runs to 15 residues. DNA of the CDR3: TGTGCCAGCAGCTTAGCGCGGTTTGGCCCAGATACGCAGTATTTT. Protein: CASSLARFGPDTQYF.

The chain has TRBV2 and TRBJ1-4; D gene uncertain. CDR1 SNHLY and CDR2 FYNNEI come from the germline V gene. The V and J ends lost 8 bases and 0 bases respectively, with 13 bases between them. The CDR3 extends over 15 amino acids. CDR3 nucleotides: TGTGCCAGCTCCCCTGTCAGTTCAACTAATGAAAAACTGTTTTTT. Its protein product is CASSPVSSTNEKLFF.

The gene calls are TRBV29-1 and TRBJ2-2; a possible D gene is TRBD1 (5 bases). The CDR3 extends over 14 amino acids. The germline V and J ends were trimmed by 7 bases and 1 base, with 13 bases remaining between them. Germline CDR1 is SQVTM and CDR2 is ANQGSEA. Here the CDR3 reads CSAEGVLNTGELFF. In nucleotides, the CDR3 is TGCAGCGCGGAAGGGGTTTTGAACACCGGGGAGCTGTTTTTT.